The subject of this entry is one T cell receptor (beta chain). Data came from immunoSEQ multiplex PCR; TCRdb stores just in-frame clones and leaves some out. The sample has some 280,000 clones, 85% seen once. This record comes from a study of blood T cell repertoires in COVID-19. Study background: T cells, B-cell-depleted T cells, or PBMCs provided the cDNA or gDNA that served as material.

This CDR3 has 14 residues. Germline V gene lookup returns CDR1 MDHEN and CDR2 SYDVKM. Trimming took off 9 bases at V and 0 bases at J, with 14 bases between the two ends. This clonotype was sampled from a woman in her forties or fifties with active or convalescent COVID-19. Specimen: peripheral blood. V is TRBV28 and J is TRBJ1-2, with D perhaps TRBD1 (6 bases). The CDR3 nucleotides read TGTGCCAGTTCTTTAGACAGGACTAACTATGGCTACACCTTC. Protein sequence: CASSLDRTNYGYTF.